This T cell receptor beta chain was sequenced during a study of cytomegalovirus exposure and HLA in healthy donors (dated 2017 in TCRdb). Study-level background: An earlier analysis of a few hundred of the donors reported approximately 280 Gb of sequence data and around 100 million unique TCR beta sequences obtained from roughly 180 million T cells. To study patterns of TCR occurrence, a later analysis re-analyzed previously published TCR beta repertoires from around 660 donors and added high-resolution HLA genotyping. A handful of DR-DQ haplotypes were handled as single units for association and clustering because linkage in the cohort was strong. Alongside the repertoire data, information on donor age, sex, ethnicity and CMV serostatus was compiled. Class I and class II HLA loci were covered by the typing at four-digit resolution. On average, about 200,000 unique TCR beta nucleotide sequences were sequenced per donor among roughly 430 genotyped donors of the cohort, with 15% to 20% of those sequences being non-productive. The study used immunosequencing to profile the T cell repertoires of several hundred subjects and linked those repertoires to cytomegalovirus serostatus. The study was designed to test whether signatures of past pathogen exposure could be identified by cataloging public T cell receptors. Genome-wide SNP genotypes for about 55% of the 666 donors were used in a later genetic analysis, which treated that subset as a discovery cohort. To predict cytomegalovirus infection status, the study combined high-throughput TCR immunosequencing, statistical association of individual TCRs with disease status, and machine learning. Rather than using new phenotypic data, the later analysis identified candidate immune exposures from TCR beta sequences and from how often those sequences occurred across donors. Along with the roughly 670-subject first cohort, a separate validation cohort of over 90 different subjects was used. All discovery cohort repertoires had been generated using a single sequencing platform. An earlier analysis of roughly 580 of the donors used high-throughput TCR beta sequencing to judge whether each TCR beta V gene segment behaved as functional or pseudogenic. Among the roughly 400 genotyped donors, around 81% belonged to the genetic ancestry cluster associated with self-reported Caucasian donors. An early release covering 550 to 700 HLA-typed donors comprised about 300 gigabases of sequencing data and around 80 million unique TCR sequences. Typing coverage varied by locus: 629-630 donors for A, B, C, DRB1 and DQB1; roughly 520 for DQA1; nearly 610 for DPA1; 400 to 480 for DPB1.

Libraries were constructed by the immunoSEQ multiplex PCR assay. The multiplex PCR relied on a mix of 60 forward primers for TCR Vbeta segments and 13 reverse primers for TCR Jbeta segments. The CDR3 region of rearranged TCR beta genes was amplified from genomic DNA by a multiplex PCR assay. The Illumina HiSeq System was used to sequence the amplified TCR beta libraries as 87-base-pair reads. Processing in the source paper ran as follows. A later analysis tallied tens of millions of unique TCR beta chains across the 550 to 850 repertoires, and approximately 12 million of those chains were shared by two or more donors. Raw reads were error-corrected and collapsed into unique sequences with a nearest-neighbor algorithm that merged closely related sequences to remove PCR and sequencing errors. To assign V, D and J gene segments, CDR3 sequences were aligned to IMGT reference sequences. For a sequence to be retained, a match of at least six nucleotides was required to both a V gene segment and a J gene segment. A rearrangement counted as productive if the CDR3 had no stop codons and remained in frame with V and J, and every other rearrangement counted as non-productive. Following IMGT convention, CDR3 was defined as the stretch from the second conserved V-encoded cysteine up to the conserved J-encoded phenylalanine. Sequences without an unambiguous match to a single V gene segment were excluded from the earlier analysis of about 600 of the donors. In an earlier analysis of 587 of the donors, a V segment was called functional when productive rearrangements were above 56.7%, and segregating when the standard deviation between donors exceeded 5%. A statistical classification framework was built to diagnose cytomegalovirus status from the catalog of TCR beta chain sequences. In a later analysis, V and J genes were assigned by comparing TCR nucleotide sequences against IMGT/GENE-DB human TR gene sequences. In a later analysis, CDR3 sequences and most-parsimonious VDJ recombination scenarios were assigned using the TCRdist pipeline. In a later analysis, each TCR beta chain was defined by its CDR3 amino acid sequence together with its V-gene family, and reads without a unique V-gene family were excluded. As a way to deal with suspected cross-contamination and a sequencing artifact, a later analysis dropped 450 to 600 nucleotide sequences that were highly shared and had low generation probability. For each public chain, a later analysis derived a clonal expansion index from normalized ranks of inferred template counts within each repertoire. A later analysis computed generation probabilities with a VDJ recombination model fitted to out-of-frame rearrangements, and checked the results against IGoR. In a later analysis, hypergeometric tests were used to score TCR-TCR, TCR-HLA and TCR-CMV co-occurrence, with a repertoire-size bias correction applied to TCR pairs. To estimate false discovery rates, a later analysis permuted the HLA or CMV assignments 20 times. A later analysis grouped co-occurring TCRs with DBSCAN, adding TCRdist sequence similarity when clustering within HLA-allele-positive subsets. Repertoires with fewer than 30,000 or more than 120,000 public chains were left out of co-occurrence clustering, as were several repertoires with anomalous nucleotide sharing. In TCRdb, the immuneACCESS table is reduced to in-frame sequences with V and J assigned. These tables do not hold every clone; where another copy was compared, an unresolved V gene accounts for under half, and the others remain unexplained. V, J and clone size are those of that table, while D and trimming were read from the DNA. Counted in this sample were about 170,000 clones; 75% to 90% of them appeared once. The top ten hold 2.3% of the sample.

On the study overall, not on this receptor specifically: In a later analysis, the rate of TCR association differed among HLA loci, with DRB1 alleles having the most associated TCRs and HLA-C alleles having the fewest. A further reported finding was that TCR beta sequences accurately predicted the HLA-A and HLA-B alleles for most subjects in the first cohort. A later genetic analysis associated a missense DCLRE1C variant with V-gene and J-gene trimming of TCR beta chains, and an independent cohort replicated the association. The sequencing pipeline was judged likely to have produced a cluster of highly shared sequence variants as a technical artifact. In a later genetic analysis, fewer N-insertions in productive TCRs were reported among donors in an Asian-associated ancestry cluster than the approximately 670-donor mean. Most CMV-associated TCR beta chains appeared to be HLA-restricted in a later analysis, and the HLA associations seemed to be driven largely by CMV exposure. Specific HLA alleles were associated with 16,951 TCR beta sequences at a false discovery rate of 0.05 in a later analysis. Approximately 18 rarely observed V segments, including chromosome 9 orphons, were excluded from the earlier analysis of about 500 of the donors because counts were too low. The only immune exposure information available for the cohort was CMV serostatus. Several of the top co-occurrence clusters appeared to be linked to parvovirus B19, influenza, CMV and Epstein-Barr virus, according to a later analysis. When HLA alleles, especially DR and DQ, strongly co-occurred, attributing TCR associations to individual alleles was difficult. Roughly uniform sequencing depth across donors was assumed in presence/absence analyses, although this assumption may not hold. Correlated functional status among segregating V segments might reflect linkage disequilibrium, but an unknown experimental factor could not be ruled out. Because HLA typing was unavailable for some donors at each locus, only the typed subset was used in association tests. Cytomegalovirus status was reported to be diagnosed by the classifier with high specificity and sensitivity in both the original and validation cohorts. Some IMGT-functional V segments, including TRBV6-2 and TRBV6-3, could not be distinguished by the 87-base-pair reads and were therefore excluded. Across donors, most TCR sequences were observed very rarely, whereas some public TCRs were present in many individuals. Broadly in line with IMGT annotations, most TCR beta V segments showed up in productive rearrangements about 90% or about 30% of the time in an earlier analysis of 587 of the donors. A later analysis found that HLA-associated TCR beta chains were more clonally expanded and had lower generation probabilities than equally common non-associated chains. The authors suggested that the approach could potentially be generalized to other disease states and immunological phenotypes. The study listed over 150 TCR beta chains as associated with cytomegalovirus. A few of the identified cytomegalovirus-associated TCR beta chains were confirmed in vitro to be specific for cytomegalovirus antigens. Only TCR beta chains were sequenced in this cohort, and the absence of alpha or paired-chain data limited detectable features.

This clone appeared a few times. Its antigen is still unknown. No per-base quality is available; no much larger clone lies one base away. The cohort was made up of roughly 670 healthy bone marrow donors. At the time of sampling, all cohort members were nominally healthy, though unrecorded immune exposures were likely present. The donor tested CMV seronegative, placing the donor among the roughly 400 seronegative members of the cohort. A peripheral blood sample was provided by each donor, and peripheral blood mononuclear cells were used for TCR beta sequencing. The Qiagen DNeasy Blood Extraction Kit was used to extract genomic DNA from the blood cell samples. Trimming takes 0 bases from V and 13 bases from J, and the germline ends sit 12 bases apart. CDR1 and CDR2 are read off the germline V gene as SGHAT and FQNNGV. Taken from cysteine to phenylalanine, the CDR3 has 12 residues. Just the 36-base CDR3 DNA is kept, in frame starting at base 1.

The sequence joins TRBV11-2 to TRBJ1-2; no D gene call is confident. This receptor was obtained from a male donor in good health and CMV-seronegative. The sequenced sample consisted of PBMCs. The nucleotide sequence reads TGTGCCAGCAGCTTAGAACGTAGTCGGTTCACCTTC. Its translation reads: CASSLERSRFTF.